The 10 T cell receptor beta chains below were found in one sample sequenced in a study of Ad26.COV2.S vaccination and SARS-CoV-2 variants. Measured with immunoSEQ multiplex PCR; TCRdb has only the in-frame clones, and not every one. The table includes around 300,000 clones, approximately 86% detected once. Treatment defined: 19 received Ad26.COV2.S at low or high dose, single or two shots; roughly five received placebo; per-sample allocation not given. Sampling occurred on day 63 after the first vaccine or placebo injection. Specimen: peripheral blood, collected in a trial of Ad26.COV2.S vaccine versus placebo. These receptor sequences come from a person between 18 and 65 years old who received the Ad26.COV2.S COVID-19 vaccine or a placebo.

This clone was counted a single time. CDR3 coding DNA: TGTGCCAGCAGCCAGGTCCGAGGGACAGGCCTCGCTGGGGCCAACGTCCTGACTTTC. As protein: CASSQVRGTGLAGANVLTF. V usage is TRBV3-1 (or the pseudogene TRBV3-2) and J usage is TRBJ2-6; the match to TRBD1 covers 8 bases. V was pared by 3 bases and J by 2 bases, with 12 bases of the junction left unmatched. The CDR3 runs to 19 residues. CDR1 and CDR2 from the germline V gene are LGHDT and YNNKEL (reference sequence).

The genes are TRBV18 and TRBJ1-1; a weak D match, TRBD1 (5 bases). The CDR3 has 13 residues. Trimming removed 3 bases at V and 5 bases at J, with 10 bases between. CDR1 and CDR2 (germline): KGHSH, LQKENI. CDR3 nucleotides: TGTGCCAGCTCACCCGAGAGGGGAACTGAAGCTTTCTTT. This gives the protein CASSPERGTEAFF.

V usage is TRBV7-3 and J usage is TRBJ1-1; tentative D call: TRBD1 (6 bases). Germline CDR1 SGHTA, CDR2 FQGTGA. The germline V and J ends were trimmed by 6 bases and 1 base, with 9 bases remaining between them. CDR3 length: 13 residues. This CDR3 is CASRIGGNTEAFF. The CDR3 nucleotides are TGTGCCAGCAGGATAGGGGGGAACACTGAAGCTTTCTTT.

The chain links TRBV27 to TRBJ2-2; D uncertain. Trimming left V 4 bases short and J 4 bases short, with 7 bases between. Germline loops: CDR1 MNHEY, CDR2 SMNVEV (reference sequence). The CDR3 spans 13 residues. CDR3 sequence: CASSWVRTGELFF. DNA for the CDR3: TGTGCCAGCAGTTGGGTGCGCACCGGGGAGCTGTTTTTT.

This rearrangement joins TRBV6-5 to TRBJ2-7, with TRBD2 identical over 7 bases. V was clipped by 7 bases and J by 6 bases; unmatched bases: 9. This CDR3 region has 13 residues. Germline V CDR1 and CDR2: MNHEY, SVGAGI. The CDR3: CASNLLREGEQYF. Here the CDR3 DNA reads TGTGCCAGCAACCTACTTAGGGAGGGCGAGCAGTACTTC.

This clone came up once. The chain employs TRBV6-2 or TRBV6-3 and TRBJ2-7; 7 bases line up with TRBD2. Per germline, CDR1 MNHEY and CDR2 SVGEGT. Trimming at V came to 4 bases and at J to 6 bases, leaving 12 bases not matched to a gene. This CDR3 is 15 amino acids long. CDR3: CASSFTGGIWFEQYF. Written as DNA, the CDR3 is TGTGCCAGCAGTTTTACCGGGGGGATTTGGTTCGAGCAGTACTTC.

The rearrangement links TRBV2 to TRBJ2-7, with 12 bases identical to TRBD2. The V gene end was trimmed by 6 bases and the J gene end by 3 bases; junction bases not matched to a gene: 6. The CDR3 is made up of 15 amino acids. From germline, CDR1 is SNHLY and CDR2 FYNNEI. CDR3 region: CASRDRTSGVYEQYF. For the CDR3, the DNA is TGTGCCAGCAGGGATCGGACTAGCGGGGTCTACGAGCAGTACTTC.

This clone was detected only once. This sequence joins TRBV12-3 or TRBV12-4 and TRBJ1-1, with 7 bases lining up with TRBD1. The CDR3 contains 13 residues. V shed 8 bases, J shed 1 base, and the junction held 4 bases outside the gene matches. As DNA, the CDR3 is TGTGCCAGCCACAGGGGCCCGAACACTGAAGCTTTCTTT. Translating it yields CASHRGPNTEAFF.

DNA of the CDR3: TGTGCCAGCAGCTTTGGACAGGGGATGATATCAGATACGCAGTATTTT. It translates to CASSFGQGMISDTQYF. The V call is TRBV5-6, the J call TRBJ2-3, with TRBD1 matching over 9 bases. V lost 2 bases and J lost 4; bases outside the gene matches: 8. The CDR3 length is 16 residues. CDR1 and CDR2 (germline): SGHDT, YYEEEE.

This clone turned up a few times. The rearrangement links TRBV7-3 to TRBJ2-1; 11 nucleotides agree with TRBD2. The CDR3 spans 14 residues. Germline-derived CDR1 and CDR2 are SGHTA and FQGTGA. Trimming at V came to 5 bases and at J to 9 bases, leaving 6 bases not matched to a gene. The chain's CDR3 is CASSPTSGSGEQFF. CDR3 DNA sequence: TGTGCCAGCAGCCCAACTAGCGGGAGCGGTGAGCAGTTCTTC.